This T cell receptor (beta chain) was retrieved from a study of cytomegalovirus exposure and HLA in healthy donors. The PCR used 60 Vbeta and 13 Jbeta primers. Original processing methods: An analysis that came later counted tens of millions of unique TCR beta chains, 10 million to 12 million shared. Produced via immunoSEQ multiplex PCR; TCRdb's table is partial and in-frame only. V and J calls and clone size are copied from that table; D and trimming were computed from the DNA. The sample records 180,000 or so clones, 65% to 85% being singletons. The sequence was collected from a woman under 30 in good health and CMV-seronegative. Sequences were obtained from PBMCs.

Here the CDR3 DNA reads TGTGCCAGCAGCACTAGCATAGCGTCTCTAAAAGAGACCCAGTACTTC. Its translation: CASSTSIASLKETQYF. The gene calls are TRBV21-1 and TRBJ2-5; the table's D call, TRBD2, was not checked against the DNA. TRBV21-1 represents a pseudogene. The CDR3 consists of 16 residues.